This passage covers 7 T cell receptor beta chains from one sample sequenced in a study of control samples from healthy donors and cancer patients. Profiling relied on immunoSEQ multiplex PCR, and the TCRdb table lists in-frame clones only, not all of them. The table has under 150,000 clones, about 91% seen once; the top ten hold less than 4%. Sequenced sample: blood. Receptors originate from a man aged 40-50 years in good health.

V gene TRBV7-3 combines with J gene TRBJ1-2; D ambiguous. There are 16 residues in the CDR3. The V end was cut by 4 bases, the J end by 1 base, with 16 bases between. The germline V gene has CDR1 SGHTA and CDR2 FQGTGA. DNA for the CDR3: TGTGCCAGCAGCTCCCAGGCCCCACCTTATAACTATGGCTACACCTTC. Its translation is CASSSQAPPYNYGYTF.

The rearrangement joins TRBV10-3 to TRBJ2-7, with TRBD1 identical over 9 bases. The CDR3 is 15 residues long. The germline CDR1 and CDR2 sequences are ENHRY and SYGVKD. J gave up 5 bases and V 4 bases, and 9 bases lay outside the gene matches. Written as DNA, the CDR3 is TGTGCCATCAGTGCTTTCGGGACAGGGTTGGACGAGCAGTACTTC. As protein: CAISAFGTGLDEQYF.

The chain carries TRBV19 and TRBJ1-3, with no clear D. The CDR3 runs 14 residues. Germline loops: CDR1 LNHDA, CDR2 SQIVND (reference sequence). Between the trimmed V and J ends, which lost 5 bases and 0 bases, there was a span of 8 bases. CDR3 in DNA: TGTGCCAGTAGTGTCCCGCGCTCTGGAAACACCATATATTTT. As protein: CASSVPRSGNTIYF.

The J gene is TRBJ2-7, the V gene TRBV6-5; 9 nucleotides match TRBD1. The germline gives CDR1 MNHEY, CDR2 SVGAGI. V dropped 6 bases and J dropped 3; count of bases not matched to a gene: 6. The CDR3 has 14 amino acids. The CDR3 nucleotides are TGTGCCAGCAGCACCGGGACAGGGATCTACGAGCAGTACTTC. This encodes CASSTGTGIYEQYF.

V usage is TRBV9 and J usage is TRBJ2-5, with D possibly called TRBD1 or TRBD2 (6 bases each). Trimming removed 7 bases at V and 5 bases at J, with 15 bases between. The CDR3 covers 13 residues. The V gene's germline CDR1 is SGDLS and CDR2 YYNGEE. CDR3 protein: CASGSGAGETQYF. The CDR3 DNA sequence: TGTGCCAGCGGTTCGGGGGCCGGCGAGACCCAGTACTTC.

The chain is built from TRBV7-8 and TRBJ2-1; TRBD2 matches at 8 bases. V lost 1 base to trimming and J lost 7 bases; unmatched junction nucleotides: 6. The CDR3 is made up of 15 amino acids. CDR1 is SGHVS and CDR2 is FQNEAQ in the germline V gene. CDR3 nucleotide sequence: TGTGCCAGCAGCTTAGTGCGCGGGGGGCGGAATGAGCAGTTCTTC. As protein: CASSLVRGGRNEQFF. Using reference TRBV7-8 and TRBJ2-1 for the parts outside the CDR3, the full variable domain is GAGVSQSPRYKVAKRGQDVALRCDPISGHVSLFWYQQALGQGPEFLTYFQNEAQLDKSGLPSDRFFAERPEGSVSTLKIQRTQQEDSAVYLCASSLVRGGRNEQFFGPGTRLTVL.

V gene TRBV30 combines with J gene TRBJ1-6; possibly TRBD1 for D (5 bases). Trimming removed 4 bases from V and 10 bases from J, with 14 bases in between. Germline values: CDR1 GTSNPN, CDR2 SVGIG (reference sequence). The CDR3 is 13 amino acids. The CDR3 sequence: CAWNGQGNSPLHF. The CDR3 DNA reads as TGTGCCTGGAATGGGCAGGGTAACTCACCCCTCCACTTT. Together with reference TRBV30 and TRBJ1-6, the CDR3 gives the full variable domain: SQTIHQWPATLVQPVGSPLSLECTVEGTSNPNLYWYRQAAGRGLQLLFYSVGIGQISSEVPQNLSASRPQDRQFILSSKKLLLSDSGFYLCAWNGQGNSPLHFGNGTRLTVT.